This entry lists 30 T cell receptor beta chains sequenced from one sample in a study of T cells expressing NK-cell markers. Reprocessing the 5' RACE reads, TCRdb reports a single entry for every CDR3 protein and omits DNA. The table lists 200,000 to 300,000 distinct CDR3 sequences. Sequenced input: blood T cells: a sorted CD56 or NKG2C T cell subset, CD4+ or CD8+ T cells, or bulk PBMC T cells (not recorded which). These receptors were collected from a young man in good health.

The chain combines TRBV7-9 with TRBJ2-7. CDR1 and CDR2 (germline): SEHNR, FQNEAQ (reference sequence). The CDR3 totals 12 residues. The CDR3 is CASSMDGLKQYF.

This CDR3 is CASSELDPARLQFF. The genes are TRBV2 and TRBJ2-1; the D gene TCRdb calls, TRBD2, cannot be checked with no DNA. CDR3 size: 14 residues. The germline V gene has CDR1 SNHLY and CDR2 FYNNEI.

The CDR3 loop is CASSGGQGRIQYF. The chain combines TRBV3-1 with TRBJ2-4; the D call of TRBD1 rests on TCRdb alone, since no DNA is present to check it. Germline CDR1 is LGHDT and CDR2 is YNNKEL (reference sequence). This CDR3 has 13 residues. The full variable domain, with the rest looked up from reference TRBV3-1 and TRBJ2-4, is DTAVSQTPKYLVTQMGNDKSIKCEQNLGHDTMYWYKQDSKKFLKIMFSYNNKELIINETVPNRFSPKSPDKAHLNLHINSLELGDSAVYFCASSGGQGRIQYFGAGTRLSVL.

This sequence joins TRBV12-3 or TRBV12-4 and TRBJ2-2. This CDR3 spans 15 amino acids. The CDR3 region is CASSFQSPKTGELFF.

The rearrangement uses TRBV4-3 and TRBJ2-1; TCRdb designates TRBD1, a call that cannot be tested without DNA. The CDR3 contains 17 residues. Germline CDR1 LGHNA, CDR2 YSLEER. CDR3: CASSQHRGGLLYNEQFF.

The CDR3 loop is CASSLDRETQYF. V is TRBV5-1 and J is TRBJ2-5. Germline loops: CDR1 SGHRS, CDR2 YFSETQ. The CDR3 loop spans 12 amino acids.

The chain has TRBV20-1 and TRBJ1-5. Germline values: CDR1 DFQATT, CDR2 SNEGSKA (reference sequence). The length of the CDR3 is 13 residues. This CDR3 reads CSAEDDSNQPQHF.

The CDR3 loop reads CASSPSGAGGFF. The rearrangement links TRBV5-1 to TRBJ2-1; TCRdb indicates TRBD1, and absent DNA this call remains unverified. CDR1 and CDR2 (germline): SGHRS, YFSETQ. The CDR3 is 12 residues long.

This chain connects TRBV6-4 to TRBJ2-3. Germline-derived CDR1 and CDR2 are MRHNA and SNTAGT. This CDR3 comprises 13 residues. The CDR3 protein is CASSDRPLDTQYF.

The V and J genes are TRBV18 and TRBJ2-1; TCRdb's D gene call, TRBD2, goes unchecked for lack of DNA. The CDR3 consists of 14 residues. CDR1 is KGHSH and CDR2 is LQKENI in the germline V gene. CDR3 amino acids: CASLGLATYNEQFF.

The chain is built from TRBV5-1 and TRBJ2-2. From germline, CDR1 is SGHRS and CDR2 YFSETQ. CDR3 length: 16 amino acids. The CDR3: CASSLNSLRAAGELFF.

The chain couples TRBV20-1 to TRBJ1-1; as DNA is missing, the TRBD1 call by TCRdb cannot be tested. The CDR3 loop spans 13 amino acids. Germline lookup yields CDR1 DFQATT and CDR2 SNEGSKA (reference sequence). CDR3 in amino acids: CSAGRTDHTEAFF.

This chain links TRBV20-1 with TRBJ2-2; the TCRdb call, TRBD1, lacks DNA for checking. The germline CDR1 and CDR2 sequences are DFQATT and SNEGSKA (reference sequence). This CDR3 is built from 15 residues. CDR3 amino acids: CSAKTGGLNTGELFF.

This chain connects TRBV7-8 to TRBJ2-1; the D call of TRBD2 rests on TCRdb alone, since no DNA is present to check it. Germline V lookup: CDR1 SGHVS, CDR2 FQNEAQ. CDR3 length equals 15 residues. CDR3 sequence: CASSLTRQRRGEHFF. Variable domain in full (rest from reference TRBV7-8 and TRBJ2-1): GAGVSQSPRYKVAKRGQDVALRCDPISGHVSLFWYQQALGQGPEFLTYFQNEAQLDKSGLPSDRFFAERPEGSVSTLKIQRTQQEDSAVYLCASSLTRQRRGEHFFGPGTRLTVL.

The CDR3 loop reads CSAMLLGLADQETQYF. The chain combines TRBV20-1 with TRBJ2-5; TCRdb picks TRBD2, but there is no DNA to check that call. In germline, CDR1 is DFQATT, CDR2 SNEGSKA (reference sequence). This CDR3 is 16 amino acids long.

The chain links TRBV10-3 to TRBJ1-1; TCRdb calls TRBD1, which cannot be checked without DNA. The CDR3 contains 16 residues. Germline V lookup: CDR1 ENHRY, CDR2 SYGVKD. CDR3 sequence: CAISARGQGVYTEAFF.

The chain employs TRBV7-2 and TRBJ1-1; TCRdb designates TRBD1, a call that cannot be tested without DNA. The CDR3 is 16 amino acids. Per the germline V gene, CDR1 is SGHTA and CDR2 is FQGNSA. The CDR3 sequence is CASSSTRQGRGTEAFF.

The chain joins TRBV28 to TRBJ2-7; TCRdb's D call, TRBD1, is unchecked because there is no DNA. CDR1 MDHEN and CDR2 SYDVKM come from the germline V gene. The CDR3 extends over 15 amino acids. The CDR3 sequence: CASSSPTGNRGEQYF.

V is TRBV29-1 and J is TRBJ2-7; TCRdb calls TRBD1, which cannot be checked without DNA. Germline values: CDR1 SQVTM, CDR2 ANQGSEA. The CDR3 loop spans 13 amino acids. The CDR3 is CSVGGVPLQEQYF.

The chain carries TRBV6-2 or TRBV6-3 and TRBJ2-1; TCRdb indicates TRBD2, and absent DNA this call remains unverified. Germline CDR1 and CDR2: MNHEY and SVGEGT. The CDR3 length is 14 residues. The CDR3: CASTLELLYNEQFF.

The rearrangement uses TRBV7-2 and TRBJ2-3; the D call of TRBD1 rests on TCRdb alone, since no DNA is present to check it. The CDR3 runs to 17 residues. Germline CDR1 reads SGHTA; CDR2 reads FQGNSA. The CDR3 loop is CASRPGTGFRGTDTQYF.

CDR3 in amino acids: CASSLITDTQYF. The chain links TRBV28 to TRBJ2-3. Per the germline V gene, CDR1 is MDHEN and CDR2 is SYDVKM. CDR3 length equals 12 residues.

The rearrangement joins TRBV5-6 to TRBJ2-3; the TCRdb D gene call, TRBD1, has no DNA to confirm it. CDR1 SGHDT and CDR2 YYEEEE come from the germline V gene. The CDR3 length is 16 residues. CDR3 loop: CASSFERTGRTDTQYF.

The chain links TRBV4-3 to TRBJ2-5. The CDR3 is 14 residues long. CDR1 LGHNA and CDR2 YSLEER come from the germline V gene. The CDR3 region is CASSQEAFRETQYF.

The genes are TRBV6-5 and TRBJ1-1; checking the TCRdb D call of TRBD1 is not possible without DNA. This CDR3 has 15 amino acids. The germline gives CDR1 MNHEY, CDR2 SVGAGI. CDR3 amino acids: CASSYFGHRNTEAFF.

This chain joins TRBV12-3 or TRBV12-4 and TRBJ2-3. The CDR3 sequence is 14 residues long. The CDR3 reads CASGLPRRTDTQYF.

The chain has TRBV5-1 and TRBJ2-5. CDR3 size: 15 residues. Germline CDR1 is SGHRS and CDR2 is YFSETQ. The CDR3 here is CASSLGASLMETQYF. The full variable domain, its missing parts supplied by reference TRBV5-1 and TRBJ2-5, is KAGVTQTPRYLIKTRGQQVTLSCSPISGHRSVSWYQQTPGQGLQFLFEYFSETQRNKGNFPGRFSGRQFSNSRSEMNVSTLELGDSALYLCASSLGASLMETQYFGPGTRLLVL.

The chain recombines TRBV18 with TRBJ2-6; lacking DNA, the TRBD1 call made by TCRdb goes unchecked. Per the germline V gene, CDR1 is KGHSH and CDR2 is LQKENI. The CDR3 loop spans 16 amino acids. The CDR3 sequence: CASHGASSSGANVLTF.

The genes are TRBV6-1 and TRBJ1-2; TCRdb reports TRBD1, a call that lacks DNA to check it against. Looked up from germline, CDR1 is MNHNS and CDR2 is SASEGT. This CDR3 is built from 13 residues. The CDR3: CASSGQGARGYTF.

The chain joins TRBV12-5 to TRBJ2-1; lacking DNA, the TRBD1 call made by TCRdb goes unchecked. Germline assignment: CDR1 LGHNT and CDR2 FRNRAP. The CDR3 runs to 14 residues. The CDR3: CASGWGQGGDEQFF.